These 10 T cell receptor beta chains were sequenced from one sample in a study of patients and donors after allogeneic stem cell transplantation. TCRdb re-called the RT-PCR reads with MiXCR, one entry per CDR3 protein. The table lists fewer than 180,000 distinct CDR3 sequences, 30% to 45% of them singletons. The sample was blood, either unsorted or a sorted T cell fraction (not recorded which). All receptors come from a human donor who was either an allogeneic HSCT recipient or a stem cell or donor lymphocyte infusion donor (not recorded which). It is not recorded whose cells these are; they may come from a transplant donor.

The gene calls are TRBV27 and TRBJ2-5; D is ambiguous. This CDR3 spans 14 amino acids. Per germline, CDR1 MNHEY and CDR2 SMNVEV (reference sequence). Trimming pared 6 bases from V and 4 bases from J, leaving 15 bases between. The CDR3 DNA reads TGTGCCAGCAGCCCCCTACCGGCCCGAGAGACCCAGTACTTC. It yields the protein CASSPLPARETQYF.

This chain connects TRBV12-3 or TRBV12-4 to TRBJ1-2; 7 positions match TRBD1. Trimming at V came to 10 bases and at J to 5 bases, leaving 4 bases not matched to a gene. The CDR3 has 11 residues. Here the CDR3 reads CATTQGYGYTF. The CDR3 DNA is TGTGCCACCACACAGGGGTATGGCTACACCTTC.

This clonotype has only a few counts. The gene calls are TRBV2 and TRBJ2-7, with D possibly being TRBD2 (6 bases). V shed 4 bases and J shed 4 bases, with 8 bases lying between them. The CDR3 is 12 amino acids. Germline CDR1 SNHLY, CDR2 FYNNEI. The CDR3 region has the DNA TGTGCCAGCAGTGTTCGGGGGTACGAGCAGTACGTC. It translates to CASSVRGYEQYV.

This sequence joins TRBV20-1 and TRBJ2-1; TRBD2 agrees at 8 bases. The CDR3 contains 16 residues. CDR1 is DFQATT and CDR2 is SNEGSKA in the germline V gene (reference sequence). V lost 4 bases, J lost 5 bases, and 13 bases stayed unmatched. CDR3 loop: CSATPGGGSFNNEQFF. The CDR3 DNA reads as TGCAGTGCTACCCCTGGCGGGGGGTCCTTTAACAATGAGCAGTTCTTC.

A few counts support this clonotype. The gene calls are TRBV2 and TRBJ1-4, with 7 bases identical to TRBD1. Germline V gene lookup returns CDR1 SNHLY and CDR2 FYNNEI. CDR3 size: 15 residues. Trimming removed 6 bases from V and 8 bases from J; junction bases left unmatched: 12. The CDR3 DNA reads TGTGCCAGCAGCCGTGACAGGGAAAGGGGGGAAAAACTGTTTTTT. It specifies CASSRDRERGEKLFF.

The CDR3 region has the DNA TGTGCCAGCAGCTTACCCACGGCGATGAACACTGAAGCTTTCTTT. Protein sequence: CASSLPTAMNTEAFF. This rearrangement joins TRBV7-6 to TRBJ1-1; D not certain. This CDR3 is 15 amino acids long. Trimming took 2 bases from V and 0 from J, leaving 10 bases between them. CDR1 SGHVS and CDR2 FNYEAQ come from the germline V gene.

V gene TRBV27 combines with J gene TRBJ2-2; D may be TRBD1 or TRBD2 (5 bases each). Between the trimmed V and J ends, which lost 3 bases and 0 bases, there was a span of 11 bases. The CDR3 is made up of 16 amino acids. Per the germline V gene, CDR1 is MNHEY and CDR2 is SMNVEV (reference sequence). The CDR3 reads CASSFFGTANTGELFF. Written as DNA, the CDR3 is TGTGCCAGCAGTTTCTTCGGGACGGCGAACACCGGGGAGCTGTTTTTT.

The chain couples TRBV25-1 to TRBJ1-1; TRBD1 matches at 8 bases. Germline V CDR1 and CDR2: MGHDK, SYGVNS. The CDR3 loop spans 16 amino acids. Unmatched junction bases numbered 9, after V lost 5 bases and J lost 1 base. The CDR3 here is CASSTRQGSENTEAFF. In DNA form, the CDR3 reads TGTGCCAGCAGTACCCGACAGGGGTCGGAGAACACTGAAGCTTTCTTT.

The V call is TRBV11-3, the J call TRBJ2-5; D is ambiguous. This CDR3 spans 13 amino acids. V was pared by 5 bases and J by 5 bases, with 12 bases between. Per the germline V gene, CDR1 is SGHNT and CDR2 is YENEEA. CDR3 in amino acids: CASSLTYAETQYF. CDR3 coding DNA: TGTGCCAGCAGCCTCACATATGCGGAGACCCAGTACTTC.

The CDR3 protein is CASSFISPRFWPANSPLHF. The CDR3 DNA sequence: TGTGCCAGCAGCTTTATATCCCCCCGGTTCTGGCCCGCAAATTCACCCCTCCACTTT. This chain uses TRBV7-9 with TRBJ1-6, with D hard to call. Trimming pared 3 bases from V and 7 bases from J, leaving 25 bases between. This CDR3 has 19 residues. CDR1 SEHNR and CDR2 FQNEAQ come from the germline V gene (reference sequence).